The text below deals with one TCR beta chain. This clonotype occurred a few times. Its recognized antigen is unknown. Within one base of it there is no much larger clone, and no base qualities were kept. V and J lose 3 bases and 4 bases, and a span of 12 bases separates them. CDR1 and CDR2 (DFQATT, SNEGSKA) derive from the germline V gene (reference sequence). The CDR3 spans 13 residues, from the cysteine through the phenylalanine. The read is trimmed to its CDR3 DNA, 39 bases read in frame from base 1. Ficoll-Paque density gradient centrifugation was used to isolate PBMCs. The data were obtained in a study of T-cell memory formation after mild COVID-19 (dated by TCRdb to the early 2020s). The study in broad terms: Most TCR sequence clusters were specific to one of the two donors. Longitudinal TCRalpha and TCRbeta repertoire sequencing tracked T-cell clones expanding and contracting after mild COVID-19 in two donors. The cohort was made up of two young adult volunteers, one female and one male, who were previously healthy.

This sample was sequenced with an Illumina NovaSeq 6000. TCRalpha and TCRbeta cDNA libraries were constructed by 5'RACE with constant-segment primers, with sample barcodes and unique molecular identifiers being introduced. Trizol reagent was used to extract RNA from every sample. Libraries were amplified in two PCR steps, with a second sample barcode and Illumina TruSeq adapters added in the second step. Sequencing of libraries was performed on an Illumina NovaSeq with 2 x 150 bp paired-end reads. On the authors' methods: Reads were demultiplexed and collapsed into UMI-guided consensus sequences with migec v1.2.7. Using mixcr v2.1.11, UMI consensuses were aligned to TRA and TRB V and J templates and then assembled into clonotypes. A clonotype was counted as expanded or contracted only if both edgeR and NoisET called the change significant, with noise models trained on biological replicates. For edgeR calls, a false discovery rate-adjusted p below 0.01 and a log2 fold-change threshold of 1 were applied. As an exploratory analysis of dynamics, max-normalized trajectories of the 1000 most abundant clonotypes were examined by PCA with hierarchical clustering. Each responding clone was given a CD4 or CD8 phenotype based on the CD4+ and CD8+ repertoires, which had been sequenced separately. TCRdb ran its own pipeline on the public reads, namely fastp trimming at Q25 and MiXCR clone calling, and kept in-frame beta chains. Each record represents a unique CDR3 protein, reported with the most common genes and DNA among its rows. The V and J calls and clone size are TCRdb's, not the authors'. This sample is represented by 200,000 to 250,000 distinct CDR3 sequences; roughly 15% of them were singletons. The ten biggest clones cover around 3.8% of the sample.

General conclusions and limits of the study: From day 15 to 85, contracting clones showed balanced CD4/CD8 phenotypes, whereas a second wave of clones that expanded from day 15 to 37 leaned towards CD4+. Only two mild cases were covered by the study, and larger cohorts that include severe cases with pre-infection samples were considered necessary. SARS-CoV-2 specificity was not confirmed for the second-wave clones peaking on day 37. Contracting CD4+ clones were found mainly in CM and EM memory subsets, while CD8+ clones were enriched in EMRA. Some responding clones were detected in pre-infection memory, which suggested that pre-existing cross-reactive memory T cells had joined the SARS-CoV-2 response.

The sample was PBMCs or a T cell subset sorted from them (not recorded which). This receptor was identified in a young man who had mild COVID-19 (a few samples of this study predate the infection). The sample titles of this study are shuffled in the database, so cell type and time point are left out; the donor was told from shared clones. The sequence is built from TRBV20-1 and TRBJ1-1; the D gene is perhaps TRBD1, from 6 matching bases. The CDR3 region: CSASRDRTTEAFF. The DNA sequence follows: TGCAGTGCTAGCCGCGACAGGACCACTGAAGCTTTCTTT.